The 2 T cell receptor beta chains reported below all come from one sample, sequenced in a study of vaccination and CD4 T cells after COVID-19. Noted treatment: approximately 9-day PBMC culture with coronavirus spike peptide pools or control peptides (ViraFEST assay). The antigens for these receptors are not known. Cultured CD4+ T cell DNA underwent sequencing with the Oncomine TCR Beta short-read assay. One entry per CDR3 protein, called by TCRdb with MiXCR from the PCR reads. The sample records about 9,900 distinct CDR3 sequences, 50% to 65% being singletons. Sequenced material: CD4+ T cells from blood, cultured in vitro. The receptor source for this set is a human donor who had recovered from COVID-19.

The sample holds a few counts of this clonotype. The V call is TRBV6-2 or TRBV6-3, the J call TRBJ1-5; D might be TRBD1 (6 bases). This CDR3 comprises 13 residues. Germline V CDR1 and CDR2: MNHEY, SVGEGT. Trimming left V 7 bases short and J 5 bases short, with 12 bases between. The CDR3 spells CASTRHRDQPQHF. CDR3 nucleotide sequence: TGTGCCAGCACACGACACAGGGATCAGCCCCAGCATTTT.

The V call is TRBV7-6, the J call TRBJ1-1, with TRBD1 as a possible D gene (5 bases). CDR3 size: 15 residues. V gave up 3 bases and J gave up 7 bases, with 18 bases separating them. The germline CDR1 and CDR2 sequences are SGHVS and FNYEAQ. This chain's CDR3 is CASSLSTTGGNEAFF. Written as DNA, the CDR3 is TGTGCCAGCAGCTTGAGCACCACAGGTGGTAATGAAGCTTTCTTT.